Below, 21 T cell receptor beta chains from the same sample are listed, as sequenced in a study of cytomegalovirus exposure and HLA in healthy donors. PCR involved 60 Vbeta and 13 Jbeta primers. Some clones are missing from TCRdb's copy, which holds only in-frame ones; the method was immunoSEQ multiplex PCR. Here the sample spans 150,000 to 200,000 clones, about 85% being singletons. Sequenced: PBMCs. All receptors come from a girl under 18 in good health and CMV-seropositive.

The V gene is TRBV10-1, the J gene TRBJ2-1; D may be TRBD1 (6 bases). With 2 bases removed from V and 7 bases from J, the gap between germline ends came to 9 bases. The CDR3 has 13 amino acids. Germline V gene lookup returns CDR1 WNHNN and CDR2 SYGVQD (reference sequence). The CDR3 DNA is TGCGCCAGCAGTGAGGAGGGGGTAAATGAGCAGTTCTTC. Translation gives CASSEEGVNEQFF.

This clone was picked up a small number of times. The chain recombines TRBV6-1 with TRBJ1-5; D call uncertain. This CDR3 has 16 amino acids. Germline CDR1 and CDR2: MNHNS and SASEGT. Trimming removed 2 bases at V and 0 bases at J, with 11 bases between. The CDR3 DNA sequence: TGTGCCAGCAGTGAATGGGCAGGTAATAGCAATCAGCCCCAGCATTTT. Translating it yields CASSEWAGNSNQPQHF.

This clone was seen more than once but under ten times. The chain uses TRBV29-1 and TRBJ1-1; the D gene is possibly TRBD1 (5 bases). Germline-derived CDR1 and CDR2 are SQVTM and ANQGSEA. CDR3 length: 12 amino acids. The V gene lost 6 bases and the J gene lost 4 bases, with 12 bases spanning the gap. The CDR3 is CSVSQGTTEAFF. DNA for the CDR3: TGCAGCGTGTCCCAGGGTACCACTGAAGCTTTCTTT.

This clone was picked up a small number of times. The chain joins TRBV5-4 to TRBJ1-1; unclear D gene. The germline CDR1 and CDR2 sequences are SGHNT and YYREEE (reference sequence). V lost 0 bases and J lost 2, with 8 bases in between. The CDR3 covers 14 residues. Written as DNA, the CDR3 is TGTGCCAGCAGCTTGGGACAAATAAACACTGAAGCTTTCTTT. This sequence encodes CASSLGQINTEAFF.

The chain links TRBV12-5 to TRBJ2-7, with D unclear. This CDR3 spans 13 amino acids. The germline CDR1 and CDR2 sequences are LGHNT and FRNRAP. Trimming shortened V by 4 bases and J by 4 bases, and 11 bases separated the two germline ends. This chain's CDR3 is CASGSGVIYEQYF. The CDR3 DNA reads TGTGCTAGTGGTTCCGGAGTGATATACGAGCAGTACTTC.

V and J are TRBV5-4 and TRBJ2-1; D possibly corresponds to TRBD2 (6 bases). The V gene's germline CDR1 is SGHNT and CDR2 YYREEE (reference sequence). V was trimmed by 0 bases and J by 2 bases, leaving 21 bases between them. This CDR3 comprises 19 residues. DNA of the CDR3: TGTGCCAGCAGCTTGGCACCGACGGACTTACCGGGAGCCTACAATGAGCAGTTCTTC. Translated, it gives CASSLAPTDLPGAYNEQFF.

This clone was detected once. V usage is TRBV5-1 and J usage is TRBJ2-3; perhaps TRBD1 as D (6 bases). In germline, CDR1 is SGHRS, CDR2 YFSETQ. V was shortened by 1 base and J by 0 bases, with 12 bases between the two germline ends. The CDR3 loop spans 16 amino acids. CDR3 nucleotides: TGCGCCAGCAGCTTGCTAGGACAGTTTAGCACAGATACGCAGTATTTT. Protein sequence: CASSLLGQFSTDTQYF.

The CDR3 loop reads CAWSVGDNEGEKLFF. In DNA, the CDR3 is TGTGCCTGGAGTGTTGGGGACAACGAGGGTGAAAAACTGTTTTTT. The chain combines TRBV30 with TRBJ1-4; D might be TRBD1 (6 bases). CDR1 GTSNPN and CDR2 SVGIG come from the germline V gene (reference sequence). The CDR3 is 15 amino acids. V was trimmed by 0 bases and J by 7 bases, leaving 15 bases between them.

This clone was counted a few times. This sequence joins TRBV5-6 and TRBJ2-1; D ambiguous. V lost 0 bases to trimming and J lost 6 bases, with 10 bases between them. The germline gives CDR1 SGHDT, CDR2 YYEEEE. The CDR3 loop spans 14 amino acids. CDR3 coding DNA: TGTGCCAGCAGCTTGGGGGCTGGGCGCAATGAGCAGTTCTTC. Encoded protein: CASSLGAGRNEQFF.

The CDR3 here is CAWEGTAGTEAFF. CDR3 nucleotides: TGTGCCTGGGAGGGGACAGCCGGCACTGAAGCTTTCTTT. The chain links TRBV30 to TRBJ1-1, with 7 bases matching TRBD1. This CDR3 comprises 13 residues. Germline V gives CDR1 GTSNPN, CDR2 SVGIG (reference sequence). J lost 4 bases, V lost 5 bases, and 7 bases had no gene match.

This chain uses TRBV18 with TRBJ2-1, with TRBD2 matching 12 bases. V gave up 3 bases and J gave up 9 bases; unmatched junction bases: 6. In germline, CDR1 is KGHSH, CDR2 LQKENI. The CDR3 runs 15 residues. The CDR3 bases are TGTGCCAGCTCACCTCCAACTAGCGGGAGGAGTGAGCAGTTCTTC. Encoded protein: CASSPPTSGRSEQFF.

The rearrangement joins TRBV15 to TRBJ2-3; D is unclear. The CDR3 runs to 12 residues. Between the trimmed V and J ends, which lost 0 bases and 5 bases, there was a span of 3 bases. Germline V gene sequence: CDR1 LNHNV, CDR2 YYDKDF (reference sequence). Here the CDR3 reads CATSRDIDTQYF. The CDR3 region has the DNA TGTGCCACCAGCAGAGATATAGATACGCAGTATTTT.

This chain links TRBV2 with TRBJ1-1; possible D gene TRBD1, 6 bases. Between the trimmed V and J ends, which lost 4 bases and 2 bases, there was a span of 8 bases. The CDR3 runs 13 residues. Germline V gene lookup returns CDR1 SNHLY and CDR2 FYNNEI. CDR3 residues: CASSVDSNTEAFF. In DNA form, the CDR3 reads TGTGCCAGCAGTGTGGACAGCAACACTGAAGCTTTCTTT.

The J gene is TRBJ1-1, the V gene TRBV4-3; 9 nucleotides match TRBD1. The CDR3 runs to 16 residues. Germline CDR1 is LGHNA and CDR2 is YSLEER. J lost 6 bases, V lost 4 bases, and 12 bases had no gene match. CDR3 nucleotides: TGCGCCAGCAGCCTCGAACCCCAGGACAGGGGCTCTGAAGCTTTCTTT. Translation gives CASSLEPQDRGSEAFF.

This clone was recorded once. CDR3 nucleotides: TGTGCCAGCAGCTTAGTACAGGGGTCTGAAGCTTTCTTT. Its translation is CASSLVQGSEAFF. The chain combines TRBV7-9 with TRBJ1-1; 7 bases match TRBD1. V trimming: 1 base; J trimming: 6 bases; junction bases outside the gene matches: 2. The CDR3 loop spans 13 amino acids. Per the germline V gene, CDR1 is SEHNR and CDR2 is FQNEAQ (reference sequence).

This chain links TRBV4-1 with TRBJ2-7; 13 bases are a match to TRBD2. With 4 bases clipped from V and 2 bases from J, the junction kept 2 bases outside the gene matches. The CDR3 consists of 15 residues. Germline lookup yields CDR1 MGHRA and CDR2 YSYEKL. The CDR3 sequence: CASSLGTSGTYEQYF. The CDR3 bases are TGCGCCAGCAGCCTCGGGACTAGCGGGACCTACGAGCAGTACTTC.

The chain is built from TRBV6-5 and TRBJ2-3; D is ambiguous. Germline CDR1 is MNHEY and CDR2 is SVGAGI. Trimming cost V 6 bases and J 3 bases, with 16 bases left between them. CDR3 length: 15 amino acids. Here the CDR3 reads CASSRDSLGTDTQYF. The CDR3, as DNA: TGTGCCAGCAGCCGCGATTCTCTAGGTACAGATACGCAGTATTTT.

V usage is TRBV29-1 and J usage is TRBJ1-2; 7 bases match TRBD1. J gave up 0 bases and V 6 bases, and 13 bases lay outside the gene matches. The germline CDR1 and CDR2 sequences are SQVTM and ANQGSEA. This CDR3 is 16 amino acids long. CDR3 amino acids: CSVKAGTELANYGYTF. Here the CDR3 DNA reads TGCAGCGTCAAAGCCGGGACAGAGTTAGCTAACTATGGCTACACCTTC.

J is TRBJ2-1 and V is TRBV6-5; 8 bases match TRBD1. In germline, CDR1 is MNHEY, CDR2 SVGAGI. J lost 7 bases, V lost 5 bases, and 7 bases had no gene match. The CDR3 length is 14 residues. CDR3 residues: CASSLGQGSNEQFF. DNA of the CDR3: TGTGCCAGCAGTCTCGGACAGGGCTCGAATGAGCAGTTCTTC.

For this clone: An end of the junction differs from the germline gene, which may be a read error. CDR3 amino acids: CASSLGPTGEAYEQYF. In DNA, the CDR3 is TGCGCCAGCAGTTTGGGCCCGACAGGGGAGGCGTACGAGCAGTACTTC. The chain combines TRBV5-1 with TRBJ2-7, with 8 bases aligning to TRBD1. Germline CDR1 reads SGHRS; CDR2 reads YFSETQ. This CDR3 spans 16 amino acids.

The gene calls are TRBV5-4 and TRBJ2-3, with 10 bases fitting TRBD1. The J segment lost 3 bases and the V segment lost 0 bases, leaving 7 bases of the junction unmatched. CDR1 is SGHNT and CDR2 is YYREEE in the germline V gene (reference sequence). This CDR3 is built from 17 residues. The chain's CDR3 is CASSLVTGGAGTDTQYF. DNA for the CDR3: TGTGCCAGCAGCTTGGTGACAGGGGGCGCGGGGACAGATACGCAGTATTTT.